The present entry profiles one TCR beta chain with its context. Its antigen is unknown. CDR3 length: 17 residues. Germline V CDR1 and CDR2: LNHDA, SQIVND (reference sequence). V lost 3 bases and J lost 6, with 22 bases in between. This entry belongs to a study of identifying expanded T cells in peripheral blood. Study-wide points: About 1.2 clones differed between technical replicates, versus about 15 and 19 over time. Roughly 2-week clone count variance significantly increased as total template count grew.

No infections or other immune events were documented during collection. This table comes from immunoSEQ multiplex PCR, and its TCRdb copy is limited to in-frame clones, with some not included. Here the sample spans about 58,000 clones, roughly nine tenths being singletons. This sequence was found in a person between 18 and 69 years old in good health. This chain uses TRBV19 with TRBJ2-3; no clear D. Material for sequencing was blood. CDR3 DNA: TGTGCCAGTAGTATTATCGGCCCGGGCGGATTAACGGATACGCAGTATTTT. This codes for CASSIIGPGGLTDTQYF.